This section outlines one TCR beta chain sequence together with its context. Germline V gene data show CDR1 as SEHNR and CDR2 as FQNEAQ (reference sequence). The V and J ends lost 5 bases and 1 base respectively, with 18 bases between them. This CDR3 has 16 residues. The data belong to a study of blood T cell repertoires in COVID-19. Looking at the study overall: The cDNA or gDNA used as material had been derived from T cells, B-cell-depleted T cells, or PBMCs.

TCRdb keeps only in-frame clones here, not all; method: immunoSEQ multiplex PCR. The sample lists around 210,000 clones, 84% seen once, with 13% in the top ten. The source material was peripheral blood. The receptor comes from a human donor in a cohort sampled during active COVID-19. The chain uses TRBV7-9 and TRBJ2-7; D may be TRBD1 (6 bases). Written as DNA, the CDR3 is TGTGCCAGCAGCCATACTGGACAGAGGCCTTCCTACGAGCAGTACTTC. It codes for CASSHTGQRPSYEQYF.